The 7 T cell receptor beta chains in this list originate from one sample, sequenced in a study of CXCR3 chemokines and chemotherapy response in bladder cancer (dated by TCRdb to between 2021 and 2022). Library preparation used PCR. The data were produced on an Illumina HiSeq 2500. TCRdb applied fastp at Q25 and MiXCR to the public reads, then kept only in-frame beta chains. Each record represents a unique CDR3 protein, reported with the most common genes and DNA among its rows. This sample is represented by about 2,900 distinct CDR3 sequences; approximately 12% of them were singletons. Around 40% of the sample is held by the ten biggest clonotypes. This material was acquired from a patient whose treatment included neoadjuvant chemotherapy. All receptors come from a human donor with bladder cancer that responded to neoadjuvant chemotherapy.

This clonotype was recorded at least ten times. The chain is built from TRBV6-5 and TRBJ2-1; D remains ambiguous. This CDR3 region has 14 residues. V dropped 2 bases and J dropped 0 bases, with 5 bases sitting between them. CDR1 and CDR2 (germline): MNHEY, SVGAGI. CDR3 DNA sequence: TGTGCCAGCAGTTACAAAGGCTCCTACAATGAGCAGTTCTTC. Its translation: CASSYKGSYNEQFF.

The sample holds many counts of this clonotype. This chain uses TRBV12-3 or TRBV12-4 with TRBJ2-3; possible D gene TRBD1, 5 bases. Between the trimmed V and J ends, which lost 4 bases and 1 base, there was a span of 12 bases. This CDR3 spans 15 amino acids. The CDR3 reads CASSSQMTGTDTQYF. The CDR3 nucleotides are TGTGCCAGCAGTTCCCAAATGACAGGCACAGATACGCAGTATTTT.

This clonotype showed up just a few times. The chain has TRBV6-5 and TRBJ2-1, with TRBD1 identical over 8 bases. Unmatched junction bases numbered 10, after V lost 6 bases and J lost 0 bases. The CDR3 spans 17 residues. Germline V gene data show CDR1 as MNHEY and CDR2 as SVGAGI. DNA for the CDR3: TGTGCCAGCAGCCTAGACAGGGGTCTAGCCTCCTACAATGAGCAGTTCTTC. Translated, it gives CASSLDRGLASYNEQFF.

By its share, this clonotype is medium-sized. CDR3 coding DNA: TGTGCCAGCAGCTTTAGCCAGGGCATCCTTACGAACACTGAAGCTTTCTTT. Amino acids: CASSFSQGILTNTEAFF. The genes are TRBV7-2 and TRBJ1-1; possible D gene TRBD1, 5 bases. Germline CDR1 reads SGHTA; CDR2 reads FQGNSA. Trimming removed 3 bases from V and 1 base from J, with 18 bases in between. This CDR3 has 17 amino acids.

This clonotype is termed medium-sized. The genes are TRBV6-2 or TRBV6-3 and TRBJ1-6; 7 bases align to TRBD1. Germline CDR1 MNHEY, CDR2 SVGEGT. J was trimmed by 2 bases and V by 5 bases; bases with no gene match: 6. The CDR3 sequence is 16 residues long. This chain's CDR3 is CASSDPGGAYNSPLHF. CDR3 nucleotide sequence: TGTGCCAGCAGTGATCCAGGGGGAGCCTATAATTCACCCCTCCACTTT.

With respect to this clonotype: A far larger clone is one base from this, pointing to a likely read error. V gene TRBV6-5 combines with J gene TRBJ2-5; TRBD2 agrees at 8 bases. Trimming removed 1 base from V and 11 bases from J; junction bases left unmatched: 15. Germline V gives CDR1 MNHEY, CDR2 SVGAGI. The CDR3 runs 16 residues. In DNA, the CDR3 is TGTGCCAGCAGTTACTTACGGGGGGGCCGGTTCAATGAGCAGTACTTC. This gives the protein CASSYLRGGRFNEQYF.

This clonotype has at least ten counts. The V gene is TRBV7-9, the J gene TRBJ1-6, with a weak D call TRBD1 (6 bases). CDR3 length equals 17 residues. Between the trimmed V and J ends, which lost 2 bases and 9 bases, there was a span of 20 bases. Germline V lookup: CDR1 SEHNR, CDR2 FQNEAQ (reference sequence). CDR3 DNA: TGTGCCAGCAGCTTACATGATGAACAGGGTTCTAGTTCACCCCTCCACTTT. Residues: CASSLHDEQGSSSPLHF. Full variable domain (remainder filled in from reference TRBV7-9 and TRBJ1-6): DTGVSQNPRHKITKRGQNVTFRCDPISEHNRLYWYRQTLGQGPEFLTYFQNEAQLEKSRLLSDRFSAERPKGSFSTLEIQRTEQGDSAMYLCASSLHDEQGSSSPLHFGNGTRLTVT.